The 16 T cell receptor beta chains listed next were all sequenced from one sample in a study of shared clonotypes between healthy human individuals. Generated by immunoSEQ multiplex PCR, the TCRdb table keeps only in-frame clones and is missing some. The table lists a few million clones, more than 80% of them singletons. The specimen sequenced was naive CD4+ T cells sorted from blood. Subset specified: CD45RA+ positively selected. The receptor source for this set is a man between 18 and 29 years old in good health.

The chain couples TRBV23-1 to TRBJ2-7; D gene unclear. TRBV23-1 is known as an ORF, though its function is uncertain. Trimming pared 3 bases from V and 0 bases from J, leaving 9 bases between. The CDR3 runs 14 residues. In DNA, the CDR3 is TGCGCCAGCAGTCACCGCGACAACTCCTACGAGCAGTACTTC. Translating it yields CASSHRDNSYEQYF.

This clone was observed a handful of times. The chain uses TRBV15 and TRBJ2-4; D remains ambiguous. The CDR3 has 16 residues. The germline gives CDR1 LNHNV, CDR2 YYDKDF (reference sequence). Trimming took 1 base from V and 0 from J, leaving 10 bases between them. The DNA for the CDR3 is TGTGCCACCAGCAGAGTAGGTTCCCTAGCCAAAAACATTCAGTACTTC. It yields the protein CATSRVGSLAKNIQYF.

V usage is TRBV25-1 and J usage is TRBJ1-4, with D maybe TRBD1 (6 bases). The CDR3 has 14 residues. Per the germline V gene, CDR1 is MGHDK and CDR2 is SYGVNS. Trimming removed 5 bases from V and 4 bases from J, with 11 bases in between. The DNA of the CDR3 is TGTGCCAGCAGTTTCGGACAGAATAATGAAAAACTGTTTTTT. Amino acid sequence: CASSFGQNNEKLFF. The full variable domain, its missing parts supplied by reference TRBV25-1 and TRBJ1-4, is EADIYQTPRYLVIGTGKKITLECSQTMGHDKMYWYQQDPGMELHLIHYSYGVNSTEKGDLSSESTVSRIRTEHFPLTLESARPSHTSQYLCASSFGQNNEKLFFGSGTQLSVL.

The chain is built from TRBV10-2 and TRBJ1-1; 8 nucleotides line up with TRBD1. The length of the CDR3 is 15 residues. The V segment lost 6 bases and the J segment 1 base; nucleotides outside the gene matches: 7. Germline CDR1 and CDR2: WSHSY and SAAADI. The chain's CDR3 is CASRVSGTGNTEAFF. The CDR3 DNA reads TGCGCCAGCAGAGTTTCCGGGACAGGGAACACTGAAGCTTTCTTT.

The rearrangement links TRBV6-1 to TRBJ1-4; 7 nucleotides agree with TRBD1. Germline-derived CDR1 and CDR2 are MNHNS and SASEGT. This CDR3 spans 15 amino acids. J was trimmed by 5 bases and V by 0 bases; bases with no gene match: 3. The CDR3 region is CASSEAPGGNEKLFF. CDR3 DNA: TGTGCCAGCAGTGAAGCACCAGGGGGAAATGAAAAACTGTTTTTT.

This chain links TRBV7-4 with TRBJ2-4; 8 bases align to TRBD1. The CDR3 is 16 residues long. The germline V gene encodes CDR1 SGHVT and CDR2 SQSDAQ. V was clipped by 8 bases and J by 2 bases; unmatched bases: 11. Written as DNA, the CDR3 is TGTGCCAGCCCAGGGGGCCAGGAGGTTTCCAAAAACATTCAGTACTTC. Its protein is CASPGGQEVSKNIQYF.

The chain has TRBV1 and TRBJ2-2; the table's D call of TRBD2 was not tested on the DNA. TRBV1 is noted as a pseudogene. The CDR3 contains 18 residues. Here the CDR3 reads CTSSPNDSGRPHLGELFF. Here the CDR3 DNA reads TGCACCAGCAGCCCCAATGATAGCGGGAGGCCCCACCTGGGGGAGCTGTTTTTT.

This sequence joins TRBV4-1 and TRBJ1-2; the D gene is possibly TRBD1 (5 bases). Germline loops: CDR1 MGHRA, CDR2 YSYEKL. CDR3 length equals 16 residues. The V end lost 3 bases, the J end lost 3 bases, and 17 bases lay between the germline ends. CDR3 amino acids: CASSHGTFYPDYGYTF. The CDR3 coding sequence is TGCGCCAGCAGCCATGGGACTTTCTATCCAGACTATGGCTACACCTTC.

V is TRBV6-1 and J is TRBJ1-6; D uncertain. The CDR3 spans 14 residues. V gave up 2 bases and J gave up 2 bases, with 4 bases separating them. Germline CDR1 reads MNHNS; CDR2 reads SASEGT. CDR3 sequence: CASSERTYNSPLHF. The CDR3 coding sequence is TGTGCCAGCAGTGAAAGGACCTATAATTCACCCCTCCACTTT.

The count of this clone is one. The gene calls are TRBV12-5 and TRBJ2-1; TRBD2 aligns across 11 bases. V shed 6 bases and J 6 bases; nucleotides not matched to a gene: 7. CDR3 length: 15 amino acids. Germline V gene data show CDR1 as LGHNT and CDR2 as FRNRAP. Written as DNA, the CDR3 is TGTGCTAGTGGCTCTCTAGCGGGAGGACCCAATGAGCAGTTCTTC. Translation: CASGSLAGGPNEQFF.

The CDR3 DNA reads as TGTGCCAGTAGCCTGGCGGGACAGGGCGGCAATCAGCCCCAGCATTTT. This encodes CASSLAGQGGNQPQHF. The rearrangement uses TRBV19 and TRBJ1-5; 9 bases line up with TRBD1. Trimming removed 6 bases from V and 2 bases from J; junction bases left unmatched: 8. The CDR3 runs to 16 residues. Per the germline V gene, CDR1 is LNHDA and CDR2 is SQIVND (reference sequence).

The J gene is TRBJ1-1, the V gene TRBV6-1; D is unclear. The length of the CDR3 is 13 residues. Trimming pared 2 bases from V and 5 bases from J, leaving 9 bases between. The germline V gene has CDR1 MNHNS and CDR2 SASEGT. This CDR3 is CASSEYAHTEAFF. CDR3 DNA sequence: TGTGCCAGCAGTGAATATGCCCATACTGAAGCTTTCTTT.

This clone was detected only a few times. The chain combines TRBV30 with TRBJ1-1; D unclear. Trimming removed 0 bases at V and 4 bases at J, with 9 bases between. The CDR3 totals 13 residues. The germline CDR1 and CDR2 sequences are GTSNPN and SVGIG (reference sequence). In nucleotides, the CDR3 is TGTGCCTGGAGTGTATCCGAGGTCACTGAAGCTTTCTTT. Translating gives CAWSVSEVTEAFF.

The V call is TRBV29-1, the J call TRBJ1-5; 12 bases are shared with TRBD1. V lost 6 bases and J lost 7; bases outside the gene matches: 10. Germline CDR1 reads SQVTM; CDR2 reads ANQGSEA. The CDR3 sequence is 15 residues long. The CDR3 region has the DNA TGCAGCGTGGGATCCGGGACAGGGGGCGGGCAGCCCCAGCATTTT. It translates to CSVGSGTGGGQPQHF.

V gene TRBV5-1 combines with J gene TRBJ2-7; weak D call: TRBD1 (6 bases). CDR3 length: 15 amino acids. Germline assignment: CDR1 SGHRS and CDR2 YFSETQ. Trimming removed 0 bases from V and 3 bases from J, with 13 bases in between. CDR3 DNA sequence: TGCGCCAGCAGCTTGGACAGGGCCGAGATCTACGAGCAGTACTTC. Translation: CASSLDRAEIYEQYF.

The chain carries TRBV5-8 and TRBJ2-1, with D uncertain. V gave up 4 bases and J gave up 8 bases, with 13 bases separating them. The length of the CDR3 is 13 residues. From germline, CDR1 is SGHTS and CDR2 YDEGEE. The CDR3 loop is CASSLSVSYEQFF. The CDR3 coding sequence is TGTGCCAGCAGCCTGTCCGTGAGCTATGAGCAGTTCTTC.